These 13 T cell receptor beta chains were all obtained from the same sample, sequenced in a study of cytomegalovirus exposure and HLA in healthy donors. Use of 60 Vbeta and 13 Jbeta primers characterized the PCR. The repertoire was sequenced with immunoSEQ multiplex PCR; TCRdb's copy has only in-frame clones and lacks some. The sample carries 130,000 to 150,000 clones, approximately 80% recorded once. Sequenced input: PBMCs. The receptors shown here come from a woman aged 35 to 49 in good health and CMV-seropositive.

Here the CDR3 DNA reads TGTGCCAGCAGTTTATTCGCTAGCGGGAGTGCCAATGAGCAGTTCTTC. It specifies CASSLFASGSANEQFF. The chain has TRBV27 and TRBJ2-1, with TRBD2 matching 10 bases. CDR3 length: 16 amino acids. V was pared by 1 base and J by 6 bases, with 6 bases of the junction left unmatched. Germline V lookup: CDR1 MNHEY, CDR2 SMNVEV (reference sequence).

The rearrangement uses TRBV28 and TRBJ2-3; unclear D gene. Trimming took off 1 base at V and 4 bases at J, with 9 bases between the two ends. This CDR3 is built from 14 residues. Germline V gene lookup returns CDR1 MDHEN and CDR2 SYDVKM. The CDR3, as DNA: TGTGCCAGCAGTTTATTGACGAGGTCAGATACGCAGTATTTT. It is translated as CASSLLTRSDTQYF. The full variable domain, completed using reference TRBV28 and TRBJ2-3, is DVKVTQSSRYLVKRTGEKVFLECVQDMDHENMFWYRQDPGLGLRLIYFSYDVKMKEKGDIPEGYSVSREKKERFSLILESASTNQTSMYLCASSLLTRSDTQYFGPGTRLTVL.

The chain links TRBV7-6 to TRBJ2-2; 8 bases align to TRBD1. CDR3 size: 15 residues. J gave up 7 bases and V 5 bases, and 9 bases lay outside the gene matches. The germline CDR1 and CDR2 sequences are SGHVS and FNYEAQ. The CDR3 coding sequence is TGTGCCAGCAGCCCCCGACAGGGGACAGACGGGGAGCTGTTTTTT. Residues: CASSPRQGTDGELFF.

The chain recombines TRBV28 with TRBJ1-5; D gene unclear. Germline loops: CDR1 MDHEN, CDR2 SYDVKM. The germline V and J ends were trimmed by 6 bases and 2 bases, with 14 bases remaining between them. This CDR3 region has 15 residues. DNA of the CDR3: TGTGCCAGCAGACGCGGAGCCGACGGCAATCAGCCCCAGCATTTT. This translates into CASRRGADGNQPQHF.

The chain uses TRBV29-1 and TRBJ2-1; TRBD2 is a possible D gene (6 bases). Trimming took 2 bases from V and 0 from J, leaving 11 bases between them. The length of the CDR3 is 15 residues. Looked up from germline, CDR1 is SQVTM and CDR2 is ANQGSEA. The CDR3 DNA reads as TGCAGCGTTGAAATAGGCGGGATCTCCTACAATGAGCAGTTCTTC. Protein: CSVEIGGISYNEQFF.

V usage is TRBV9 and J usage is TRBJ1-2; TRBD1 matches 7 bases. Germline CDR1 and CDR2: SGDLS and YYNGEE. Trimming took 2 bases from V and 4 from J; bases not matched to a gene: 8. The CDR3 has 15 amino acids. Here the CDR3 reads CASSVGDSDLYGYTF. CDR3 coding DNA: TGTGCCAGCAGCGTGGGGGACAGTGACCTCTATGGCTACACCTTC.

This clone was seen only a few times. The gene calls are TRBV7-2 and TRBJ2-5, with 13 bases matching TRBD2. The end of the DNA fits TRBJ2-7 better, so the J call may be wrong. The CDR3 is 14 amino acids. CDR1 is SGHTA and CDR2 is FQGNSA in the germline V gene. The CDR3 DNA is TGTGCCAGCAGCACACTAGCGGGAGGGGGCGAGCAGTACTTC. It is translated as CASSTLAGGGEQYF.

The V gene is TRBV9, the J gene TRBJ2-2, with 7 bases fitting TRBD2. J gave up 6 bases and V 0 bases, and 5 bases lay outside the gene matches. The CDR3 loop spans 15 amino acids. Germline values: CDR1 SGDLS, CDR2 YYNGEE. CDR3 amino acids: CASSVAWEGSGELFF. CDR3 nucleotides: TGTGCCAGCAGCGTAGCTTGGGAGGGTTCCGGGGAGCTGTTTTTT. Full variable domain (missing parts from reference TRBV9 and TRBJ2-2): DSGVTQTPKHLITATGQRVTLRCSPRSGDLSVYWYQQSLDQGLQFLIQYYNGEERAKGNILERFSAQQFPDLHSELNLSSLELGDSALYFCASSVAWEGSGELFFGEGSRLTVL.

The V call is TRBV5-1, the J call TRBJ2-1; no reliable D call. Trimming stripped 0 bases from V and 8 bases from J, with 9 bases between. The CDR3 spans 13 residues. Looked up from germline, CDR1 is SGHRS and CDR2 is YFSETQ. CDR3 sequence: CASSLDGSDEQFF. For the CDR3, the DNA is TGCGCCAGCAGCTTGGACGGGTCCGATGAGCAGTTCTTC.

This chain connects TRBV28 to TRBJ2-5, with D perhaps TRBD1 (5 bases). Trimming took off 7 bases at V and 11 bases at J, with 20 bases between the two ends. Germline V gene data show CDR1 as MDHEN and CDR2 as SYDVKM. The CDR3 covers 13 residues. CDR3 amino acids: CASTSTATREQYF. The CDR3 coding sequence is TGTGCCAGCACGTCGACAGCCACTCGAGAGCAGTACTTC.

This chain connects TRBV7-8 to TRBJ2-3; 7 bases align to TRBD2. With V trimmed by 2 bases and J by 0 bases, 5 bases remained unmatched. The germline CDR1 and CDR2 sequences are SGHVS and FQNEAQ. The CDR3 runs 16 residues. The CDR3 DNA is TGTGCCAGCAGCTTAAGGCGGGAGATGAGCACAGATACGCAGTATTTT. Protein product: CASSLRREMSTDTQYF. The variable domain in full, completed from reference TRBV7-8 and TRBJ2-3, reads GAGVSQSPRYKVAKRGQDVALRCDPISGHVSLFWYQQALGQGPEFLTYFQNEAQLDKSGLPSDRFFAERPEGSVSTLKIQRTQQEDSAVYLCASSLRREMSTDTQYFGPGTRLTVL.

This clone was counted a single time. This chain uses TRBV7-8 with TRBJ1-1, with a weak D call TRBD1 (5 bases). Trimming left V 5 bases short and J 5 bases short, with 15 bases between. The CDR3 is made up of 14 amino acids. The germline V gene has CDR1 SGHVS and CDR2 FQNEAQ. The CDR3: CASSQMGGTTEAFF. CDR3 coding DNA: TGTGCCAGCAGCCAAATGGGGGGTACGACTGAAGCTTTCTTT.

In its sample, this clone was seen once. The rearrangement uses TRBV2 and TRBJ2-1; 10 bases line up with TRBD1. Trimming took 6 bases from V and 15 from J; bases not matched to a gene: 17. Per the germline V gene, CDR1 is SNHLY and CDR2 is FYNNEI. The CDR3 runs to 15 residues. The CDR3 protein is CASRRRDRGLNLSFF. The DNA for the CDR3 is TGTGCCAGCAGACGTCGAGACAGGGGGCTTAACCTATCGTTCTTC.